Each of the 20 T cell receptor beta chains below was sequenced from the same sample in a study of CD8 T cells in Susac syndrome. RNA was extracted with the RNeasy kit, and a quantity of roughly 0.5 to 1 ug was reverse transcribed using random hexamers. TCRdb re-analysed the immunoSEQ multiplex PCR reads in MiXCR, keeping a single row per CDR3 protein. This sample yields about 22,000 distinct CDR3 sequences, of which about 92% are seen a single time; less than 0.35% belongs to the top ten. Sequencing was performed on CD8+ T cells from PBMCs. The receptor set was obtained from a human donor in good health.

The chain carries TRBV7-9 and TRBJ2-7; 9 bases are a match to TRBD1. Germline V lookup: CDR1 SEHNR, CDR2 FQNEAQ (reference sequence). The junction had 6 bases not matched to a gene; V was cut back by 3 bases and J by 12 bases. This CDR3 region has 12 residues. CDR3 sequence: CASSFDRDRVYF. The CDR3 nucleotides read TGTGCCAGCAGCTTTGACCGGGACAGGGTGTACTTC.

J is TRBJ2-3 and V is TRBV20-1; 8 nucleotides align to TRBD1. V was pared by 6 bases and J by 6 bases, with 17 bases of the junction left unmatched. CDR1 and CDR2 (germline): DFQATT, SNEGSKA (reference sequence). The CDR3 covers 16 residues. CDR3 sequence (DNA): TGCAGTGCCGATGGAGCTCACAGGGGGTCCTTTGATACGCAGTATTTT. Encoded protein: CSADGAHRGSFDTQYF.

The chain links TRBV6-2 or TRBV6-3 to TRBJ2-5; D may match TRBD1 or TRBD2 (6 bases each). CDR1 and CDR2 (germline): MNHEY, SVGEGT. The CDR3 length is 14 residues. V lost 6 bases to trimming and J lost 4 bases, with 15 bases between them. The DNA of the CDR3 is TGTGCCAGCAGCACCGGGGGCCGGAGAGAGACCCAGTACTTC. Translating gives CASSTGGRRETQYF.

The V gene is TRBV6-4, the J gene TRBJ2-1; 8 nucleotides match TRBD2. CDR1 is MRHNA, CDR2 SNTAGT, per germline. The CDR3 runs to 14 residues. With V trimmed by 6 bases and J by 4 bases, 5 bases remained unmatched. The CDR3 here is CASRPGGDYNEQFF. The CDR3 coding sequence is TGTGCCAGCAGGCCGGGGGGGGATTACAATGAGCAGTTCTTC.

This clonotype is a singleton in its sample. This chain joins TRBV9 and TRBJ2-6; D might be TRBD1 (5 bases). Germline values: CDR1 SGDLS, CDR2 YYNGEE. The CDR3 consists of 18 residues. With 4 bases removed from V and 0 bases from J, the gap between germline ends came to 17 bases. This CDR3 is CASSPPGRVSSGANVLTF. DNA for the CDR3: TGTGCCAGCAGCCCCCCTGGCAGGGTGAGCTCTGGGGCCAACGTCCTGACTTTC.

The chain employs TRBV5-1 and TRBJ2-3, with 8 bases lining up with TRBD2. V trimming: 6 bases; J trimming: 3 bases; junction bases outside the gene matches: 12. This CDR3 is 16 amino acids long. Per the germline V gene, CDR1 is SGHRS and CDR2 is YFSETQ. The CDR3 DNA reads TGCGCCAGCAATCCCAGCGGGGGCCTCCAAACAGATACGCAGTATTTT. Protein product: CASNPSGGLQTDTQYF.

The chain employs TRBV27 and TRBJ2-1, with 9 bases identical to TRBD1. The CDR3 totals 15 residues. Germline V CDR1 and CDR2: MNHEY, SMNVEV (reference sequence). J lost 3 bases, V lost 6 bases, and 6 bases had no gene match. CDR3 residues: CASRRGQGDYNEQFF. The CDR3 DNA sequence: TGTGCCAGCAGGCGGGGACAGGGAGACTACAATGAGCAGTTCTTC.

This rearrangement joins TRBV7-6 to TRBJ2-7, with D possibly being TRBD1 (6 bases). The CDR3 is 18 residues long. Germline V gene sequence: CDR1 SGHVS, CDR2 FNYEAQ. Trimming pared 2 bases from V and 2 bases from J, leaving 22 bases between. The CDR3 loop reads CASSLYRTALYPTYEQYF. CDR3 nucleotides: TGTGCCAGCAGCTTATATAGGACAGCCCTCTATCCTACCTACGAGCAGTACTTC.

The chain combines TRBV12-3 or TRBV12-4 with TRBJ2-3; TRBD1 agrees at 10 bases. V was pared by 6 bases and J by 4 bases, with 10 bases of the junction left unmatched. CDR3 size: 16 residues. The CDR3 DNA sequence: TGTGCCAGCAGCCACGACAGGGGGCGTTTGGCAGATACGCAGTATTTT. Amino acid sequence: CASSHDRGRLADTQYF.

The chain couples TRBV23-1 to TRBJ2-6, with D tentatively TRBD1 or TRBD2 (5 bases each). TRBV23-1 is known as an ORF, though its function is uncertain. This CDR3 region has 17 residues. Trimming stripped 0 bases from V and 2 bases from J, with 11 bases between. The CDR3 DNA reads TGCGCCAGCAGTCAATCGGTAGGGGAGACTGGGGCCAACGTCCTGACTTTC. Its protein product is CASSQSVGETGANVLTF.

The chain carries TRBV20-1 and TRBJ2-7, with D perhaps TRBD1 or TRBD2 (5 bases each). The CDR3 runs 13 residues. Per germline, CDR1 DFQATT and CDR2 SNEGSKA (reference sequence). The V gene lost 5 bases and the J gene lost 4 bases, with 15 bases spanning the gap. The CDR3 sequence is CSAPAGTQYEQYF. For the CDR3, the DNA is TGCAGTGCTCCCGCCGGGACCCAGTACGAGCAGTACTTC.

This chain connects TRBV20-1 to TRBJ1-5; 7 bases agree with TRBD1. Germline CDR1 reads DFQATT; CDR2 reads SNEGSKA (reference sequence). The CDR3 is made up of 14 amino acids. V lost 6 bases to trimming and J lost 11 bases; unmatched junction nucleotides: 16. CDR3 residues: CSAPRDSTQQAQHF. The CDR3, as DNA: TGCAGTGCCCCCCGGGACAGCACGCAGCAGGCCCAGCATTTT.

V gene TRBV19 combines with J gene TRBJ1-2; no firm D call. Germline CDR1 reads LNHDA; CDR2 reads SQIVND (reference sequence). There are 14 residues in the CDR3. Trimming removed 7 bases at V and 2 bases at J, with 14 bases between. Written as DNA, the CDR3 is TGTGCCAGTAAAAGCGGGCGACTCAACTATGGCTACACCTTC. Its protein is CASKSGRLNYGYTF.

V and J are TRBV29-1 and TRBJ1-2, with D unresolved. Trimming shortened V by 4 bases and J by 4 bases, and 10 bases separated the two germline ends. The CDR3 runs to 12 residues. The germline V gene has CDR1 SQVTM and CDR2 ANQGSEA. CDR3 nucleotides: TGCAGCGTTGCGGCAGCCCGCTATGGCTACACCTTC. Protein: CSVAAARYGYTF.

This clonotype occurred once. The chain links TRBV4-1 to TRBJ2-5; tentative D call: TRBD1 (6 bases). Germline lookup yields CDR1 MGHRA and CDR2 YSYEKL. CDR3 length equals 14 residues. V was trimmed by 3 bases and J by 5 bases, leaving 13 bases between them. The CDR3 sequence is CASSHTQGVETQYF. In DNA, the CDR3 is TGCGCCAGCAGCCATACACAGGGCGTGGAGACCCAGTACTTC.

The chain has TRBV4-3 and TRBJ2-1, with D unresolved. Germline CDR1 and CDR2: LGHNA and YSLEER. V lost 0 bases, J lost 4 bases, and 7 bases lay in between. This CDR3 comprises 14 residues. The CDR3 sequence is CASSQERLYNEQFF. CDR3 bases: TGCGCCAGCAGCCAAGAGCGGCTTTACAATGAGCAGTTCTTC.

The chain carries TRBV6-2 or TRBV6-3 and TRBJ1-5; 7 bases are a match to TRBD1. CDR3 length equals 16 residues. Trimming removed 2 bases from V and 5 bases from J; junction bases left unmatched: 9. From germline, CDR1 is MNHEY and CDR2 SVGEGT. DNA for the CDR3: TGTGCCAGCAGTTACCCGGCAGGGGGTTATGATCAGCCCCAGCATTTT. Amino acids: CASSYPAGGYDQPQHF.

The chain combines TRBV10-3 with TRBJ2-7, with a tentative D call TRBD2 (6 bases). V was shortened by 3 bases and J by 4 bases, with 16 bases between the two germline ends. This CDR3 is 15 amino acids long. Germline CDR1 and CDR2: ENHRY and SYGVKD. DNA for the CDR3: TGTGCCATCAGTGACCCCCCCCTGGAGGGGTACGAGCAGTACTTC. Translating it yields CAISDPPLEGYEQYF.

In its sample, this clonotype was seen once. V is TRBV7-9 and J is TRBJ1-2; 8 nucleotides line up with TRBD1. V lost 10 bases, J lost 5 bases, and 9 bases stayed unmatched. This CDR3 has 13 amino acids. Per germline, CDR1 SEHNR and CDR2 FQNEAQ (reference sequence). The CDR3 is CANREQGVYGYTF. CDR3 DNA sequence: TGTGCCAACCGAGAACAGGGGGTGTATGGCTACACCTTC. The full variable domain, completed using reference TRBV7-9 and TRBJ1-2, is DTGVSQNPRHKITKRGQNVTFRCDPISEHNRLYWYRQTLGQGPEFLTYFQNEAQLEKSRLLSDRFSAERPKGSFSTLEIQRTEQGDSAMYLCANREQGVYGYTFGSGTRLTVV.

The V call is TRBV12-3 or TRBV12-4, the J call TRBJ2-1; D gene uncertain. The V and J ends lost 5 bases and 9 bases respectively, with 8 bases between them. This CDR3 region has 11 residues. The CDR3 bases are TGTGCCAGCAGTCCAAGTATTGAGCAGTTCTTC. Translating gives CASSPSIEQFF.